Below are 15 T cell receptor beta chains sequenced from a single sample in a study of T cells after somatic rescue of genetic block. The protocol was immunoSEQ multiplex PCR, while the TCRdb copy is restricted to in-frame clones and leaves out a portion. The profile shows 68,000 or so clones, roughly 92% of them singletons. The sample was peripheral blood mononuclear cells (PBMCs). The receptors stem from a man aged 40-49 years.

This rearrangement joins TRBV28 to TRBJ2-5; 10 positions agree with TRBD1. This CDR3 region has 15 residues. V shed 4 bases, J shed 5 bases, and the junction held 7 bases outside the gene matches. Germline V lookup: CDR1 MDHEN, CDR2 SYDVKM. Here the CDR3 DNA reads TGTGCCAGCAGTTCGTCGGGACAGGGGAGGGAGACCCAGTACTTC. Translation: CASSSSGQGRETQYF.

The V gene is TRBV10-2, the J gene TRBJ2-1, with D hard to call. The V end was cut by 2 bases, the J end by 4 bases, with 9 bases between. The CDR3 length is 14 residues. Germline CDR1 reads WSHSY; CDR2 reads SAAADI. The CDR3 loop reads CASSERRDYNEQFF. CDR3 DNA sequence: TGCGCCAGCAGTGAGAGAAGGGATTACAATGAGCAGTTCTTC.

The chain uses TRBV27 and TRBJ1-2, with TRBD1 as a possible D gene (5 bases). V lost 3 bases and J lost 4, with 15 bases in between. The CDR3 is 15 residues long. Germline V lookup: CDR1 MNHEY, CDR2 SMNVEV (reference sequence). CDR3 bases: TGTGCCAGCAGTTTGACCCAGGTTGGGGCCTATGGCTACACCTTC. Protein product: CASSLTQVGAYGYTF.

The chain has TRBV19 and TRBJ1-6; TRBD1 is a possible D gene (5 bases). Trimming removed 5 bases at V and 14 bases at J, with 28 bases between. The CDR3 has 17 amino acids. The germline V gene encodes CDR1 LNHDA and CDR2 SQIVND (reference sequence). CDR3 loop: CASSAISAGTEKFTLHF. In nucleotides, the CDR3 is TGTGCCAGTAGTGCAATAAGCGCCGGGACTGAAAAATTCACCCTCCACTTT.

The chain combines TRBV6-5 with TRBJ1-5; D may be TRBD1 (6 bases). The germline V and J ends were trimmed by 3 bases and 6 bases, with 12 bases remaining between them. Germline CDR1 MNHEY, CDR2 SVGAGI. This CDR3 region has 14 residues. The CDR3 bases are TGTGCCAGCAGTTATTTGGGGGCGAGTCAGCCCCAGCATTTT. Residues: CASSYLGASQPQHF.

The V gene is TRBV10-3, the J gene TRBJ2-7; a weak D match, TRBD2 (5 bases). Per germline, CDR1 ENHRY and CDR2 SYGVKD. The CDR3 has 14 residues. The V gene lost 10 bases and the J gene lost 2 bases, with 18 bases spanning the gap. CDR3 sequence: CASMGRGPTYEQYF. The CDR3 DNA sequence: TGTGCCAGTATGGGTCGGGGTCCTACCTACGAGCAGTACTTC.

The chain links TRBV18 to TRBJ2-3; 8 positions agree with TRBD2. Germline lookup yields CDR1 KGHSH and CDR2 LQKENI. This CDR3 has 20 residues. The V segment lost 3 bases and the J segment 0 bases; nucleotides outside the gene matches: 17. The DNA for the CDR3 is TGTGCCAGCTCACCCCGGACAGCTAAACTAGCGGTTACTAGCACAGATACGCAGTATTTT. Translated, it gives CASSPRTAKLAVTSTDTQYF.

The chain combines TRBV9 with TRBJ2-2; D not certain. The CDR3 sequence is 14 residues long. Between the trimmed V and J ends, which lost 6 bases and 0 bases, there was a span of 9 bases. Germline assignment: CDR1 SGDLS and CDR2 YYNGEE. The CDR3 nucleotides read TGTGCCAGCAATCCTGCGGCGAACACCGGGGAGCTGTTTTTT. It yields the protein CASNPAANTGELFF.

This chain links TRBV29-1 with TRBJ2-5; 11 bases are shared with TRBD2. This CDR3 spans 12 amino acids. CDR1 and CDR2 (germline): SQVTM, ANQGSEA. V shed 7 bases and J 4 bases; nucleotides not matched to a gene: 2. The CDR3 DNA sequence: TGCAGCGCCGGACTAGCGGGAGAGACCCAGTACTTC. Its translation: CSAGLAGETQYF.

The chain joins TRBV6-6 to TRBJ1-4; TRBD1 aligns across 7 bases. Losses at the gene ends were 6 bases for V and 5 bases for J; bases not matched to a gene: 9. CDR1 and CDR2 (germline): MNHNY, SVGAGI (reference sequence). The CDR3 extends over 15 amino acids. CDR3 loop: CASSRSGGGNEKLFF. In DNA form, the CDR3 reads TGTGCCAGCAGCAGATCAGGGGGAGGAAATGAAAAACTGTTTTTT.

This sequence joins TRBV28 and TRBJ1-2, with a weak D call TRBD1 (5 bases). V shed 8 bases and J shed 0 bases, with 10 bases lying between them. The CDR3 sequence is 13 residues long. Germline CDR1 is MDHEN and CDR2 is SYDVKM. This chain's CDR3 is CASLGGANYGYTF. The CDR3, as DNA: TGTGCCAGCTTGGGGGGAGCTAACTATGGCTACACCTTC.

V usage is TRBV15 and J usage is TRBJ2-5; 7 nucleotides line up with TRBD1. The CDR3 consists of 14 residues. Germline assignment: CDR1 LNHNV and CDR2 YYDKDF (reference sequence). With V trimmed by 4 bases and J by 2 bases, 4 bases remained unmatched. CDR3 nucleotide sequence: TGTGCCACCAGCACAGACAGGGAACAAGAGACCCAGTACTTC. Translation gives CATSTDREQETQYF.

This rearrangement joins TRBV5-1 to TRBJ2-1; TRBD1 matches 7 bases. There are 13 residues in the CDR3. V dropped 6 bases and J dropped 5; count of bases not matched to a gene: 5. From germline, CDR1 is SGHRS and CDR2 YFSETQ. In DNA, the CDR3 is TGCGCCAGCAAACAGGGGACAAACAATGAGCAGTTCTTC. This gives the protein CASKQGTNNEQFF.

In its sample, this clone was seen a few times. The chain is built from TRBV6-5 and TRBJ2-7, with 10 bases lining up with TRBD2. The V gene's germline CDR1 is MNHEY and CDR2 SVGAGI. The CDR3 has 16 amino acids. The V and J ends lost 0 bases and 3 bases, in that order; junction bases with no gene match: 5. In DNA form, the CDR3 reads TGTGCCAGCAGTTACTCTGTGACTAGCGGGTACTACGAGCAGTACTTC. Its protein is CASSYSVTSGYYEQYF.

This clone was detected once. V and J are TRBV18 and TRBJ1-1; perhaps TRBD1 as D (5 bases). The CDR3 length is 14 residues. The V gene lost 5 bases and the J gene lost 1 base, with 11 bases spanning the gap. The V gene's germline CDR1 is KGHSH and CDR2 LQKENI. CDR3 protein: CASSIIQGNTEAFF. The DNA for the CDR3 is TGTGCCAGCTCAATTATTCAGGGGAACACTGAAGCTTTCTTT.